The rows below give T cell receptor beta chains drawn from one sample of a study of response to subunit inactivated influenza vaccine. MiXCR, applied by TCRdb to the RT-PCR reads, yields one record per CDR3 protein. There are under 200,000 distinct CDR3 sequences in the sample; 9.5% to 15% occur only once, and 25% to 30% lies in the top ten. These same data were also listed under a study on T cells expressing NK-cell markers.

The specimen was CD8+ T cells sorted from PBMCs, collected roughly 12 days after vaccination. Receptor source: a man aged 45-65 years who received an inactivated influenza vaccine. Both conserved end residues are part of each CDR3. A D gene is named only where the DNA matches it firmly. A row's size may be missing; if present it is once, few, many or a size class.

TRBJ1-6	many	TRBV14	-	TGTGCCAGCAGCCAGTTCGGGAACTATAATTCACCCCTCCACTTT	CASSQFGNYNSPLHF
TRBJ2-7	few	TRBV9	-	TGTGCCAGCAGCGTAGCCAGGGCCTCCTACGAGCAGTACTTC	CASSVARASYEQYF
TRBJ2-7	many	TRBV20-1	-	TGCAGTGCCCGCTGGGGGTACGAGCAGTACTTC	CSARWGYEQYF
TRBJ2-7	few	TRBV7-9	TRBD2	TGTGCCAGCAGCTCACCTCTAGCGGGGCGCCCCTACGAGCAGTACTTC	CASSSPLAGRPYEQYF
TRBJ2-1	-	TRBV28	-	TGTGCCAGCCGATGGGGCCGGTCCTTCAATGAGCAGTTCTTC	CASRWGRSFNEQFF
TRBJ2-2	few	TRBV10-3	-	TGTGCCATCAAGAAGCAGACCGGGGAGCTGTTTTTT	CAIKKQTGELFF
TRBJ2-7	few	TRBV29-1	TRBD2	TGCAGCGTCACAAGCGGGACTAGCGGGATCGAGCAGTACTTC	CSVTSGTSGIEQYF
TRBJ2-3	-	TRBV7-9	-	TGTGCCAGCAGCTTCTTGGGGTTCTCAGATACGCAGTATTTT	CASSFLGFSDTQYF
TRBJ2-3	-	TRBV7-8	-	TGTGCCAGCAGCGCCAGGAGGAGGGGGGCAGATACGCAGTATTTT	CASSARRRGADTQYF
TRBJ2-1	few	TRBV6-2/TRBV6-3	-	TGTGCCAGCAGTTACGGAGGGACCAACGGGCTAGAGCAGTTCTTC	CASSYGGTNGLEQFF
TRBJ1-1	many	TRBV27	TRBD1	TGTGCCAGCAGTATGGGACAGGGGGCCGCTGAAGCTTTCTTT	CASSMGQGAAEAFF
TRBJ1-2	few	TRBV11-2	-	TGTGCCAGCAGGGGAGGGGGTTCGGGCTATGGCTACACCTTC	CASRGGGSGYGYTF
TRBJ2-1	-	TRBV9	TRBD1	TGTGCCAGCAGCGTGGGACAGGGGACCTACAATGAGCAGTTCTTC	CASSVGQGTYNEQFF
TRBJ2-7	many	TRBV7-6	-	TGTGCCAGCAGCCCCTCGTTCAACGAGCAGTACTTC	CASSPSFNEQYF
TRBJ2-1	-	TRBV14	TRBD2	TGTGCCAGCAGCCAGCATCTAGCGGGAGTCTACAATGAGCAGTTCTTC	CASSQHLAGVYNEQFF
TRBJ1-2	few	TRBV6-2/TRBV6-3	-	TGTGCCAGCAGTTACTCGCCAACGGAATATGGCTACACCTTC	CASSYSPTEYGYTF
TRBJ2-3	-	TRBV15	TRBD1	TGTGCCACCGGGATGACAGGGGAGGTAGATACGCACTATTTT	CATGMTGEVDTHYF
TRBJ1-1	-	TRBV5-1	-	TGCGCCAGCAGCTTGGATGGCGAAGCTTTCTTT	CASSLDGEAFF
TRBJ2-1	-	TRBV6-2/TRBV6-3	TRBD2	TGTGCCAGCAGTGGCCTAGCGGTATACAATGAGCAGTTCTTC	CASSGLAVYNEQFF
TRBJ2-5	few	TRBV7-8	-	TGTGCCAGCAGCCCCGCGGAACAAGAGACCCAGTACTTC	CASSPAEQETQYF
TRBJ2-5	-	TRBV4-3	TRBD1	TGCGCCAGCAGCCAAGAAGGGGGCAGGGGCCAAGAGACCCAGTACTTC	CASSQEGGRGQETQYF
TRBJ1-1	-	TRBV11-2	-	TGTGCCAGCAGCTTAGATAAGGGCAGGGTAGGGGCCTTGAACACTGAAGCTTTCTTT	CASSLDKGRVGALNTEAFF
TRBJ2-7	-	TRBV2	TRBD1	TGTGCCAGCCTTAGTAGCCCGCGACAGGGTATCTACGAGCAGTACTTC	CASLSSPRQGIYEQYF
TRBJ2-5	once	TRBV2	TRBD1	TGTGCCAGCACCCAGGACAGGTGGCGGGAGACCCAGTACTTC	CASTQDRWRETQYF
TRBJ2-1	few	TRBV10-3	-	TGTGCCATCAGTAGAGTACACAATGAGCAGTTCTTC	CAISRVHNEQFF
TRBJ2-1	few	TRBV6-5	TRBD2	TGTGCCAGCAGTTACCCCGGGACTAGGGGTGAGCAGTTCTTC	CASSYPGTRGEQFF
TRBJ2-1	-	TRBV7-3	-	TGTGCCAGCAGCTTAAAGGGAGGGCCACAGGGGACCTACAATGAGCAGTTCTTC	CASSLKGGPQGTYNEQFF
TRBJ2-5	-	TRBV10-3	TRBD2	TGTGCCATAGCCGGTCTAGCGGGAGGGCCAGAGACCCAGTACTTC	CAIAGLAGGPETQYF
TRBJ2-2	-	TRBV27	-	TGTGCCAGCAGTTTCCGTTTAGCGCCCGTGTTTATGTTCGACACCGGGGAGCTGTTTTTT	CASSFRLAPVFMFDTGELFF
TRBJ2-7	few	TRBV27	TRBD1	TGTGCCAGCAGCCTGGGGGCTGGGACAGGGTACTACGAGCAGTACTTC	CASSLGAGTGYYEQYF
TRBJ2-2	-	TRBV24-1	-	TGTGCCACCAGTGAGGTTGGGGGATATCGTACCGGGGAGCTGTTTTTT	CATSEVGGYRTGELFF
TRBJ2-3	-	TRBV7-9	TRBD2	TGTGCCAGCAGCCCCGGGGGGGGCGACGATACGCAGTATTTT	CASSPGGGDDTQYF
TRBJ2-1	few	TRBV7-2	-	TGTGCCAGCAGCACAGGGTTATCTGGAATAAATGAGCAGTTCTTC	CASSTGLSGINEQFF
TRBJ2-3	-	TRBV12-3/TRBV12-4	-	TGTGCCAGCAGTACGGACAGTAGCAATCAGCCCCAGTATTTT	CASSTDSSNQPQYF
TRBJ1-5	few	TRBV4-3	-	TGCGCCAGCAGCCAAGATTATAGCGGTAGCAATCAGCCCCAGCATTTT	CASSQDYSGSNQPQHF
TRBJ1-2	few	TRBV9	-	TGTGCCAGCAGCGATTTTTCGGGGAGGCTCTATGGCTACACCTTC	CASSDFSGRLYGYTF
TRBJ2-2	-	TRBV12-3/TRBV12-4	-	TGTGCCAGCAGTTTAGGACAGGCAATGGTCACCGGGGAGCTGTTTTTT	CASSLGQAMVTGELFF
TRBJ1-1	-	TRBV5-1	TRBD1	TGCGCCAGCAGCTCTCGGACAGGGGGGAACACTGAAGCTTTCTTT	CASSSRTGGNTEAFF
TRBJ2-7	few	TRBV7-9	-	TGTGCCAGCAGCTTAGTGGGACGCGAGCAGTACTTC	CASSLVGREQYF
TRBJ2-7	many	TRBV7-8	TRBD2	TGTGCCAGCAGCTTATGGGGAGGGCCCCACGAGCAGTACTTC	CASSLWGGPHEQYF
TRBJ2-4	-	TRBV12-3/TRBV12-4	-	TGTGCCAGCAGTTCACCTCGACGAGGGTGGGCCAAAAACATTCAGTACTTC	CASSSPRRGWAKNIQYF
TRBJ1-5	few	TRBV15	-	TGTGCCACCAGCAGAAAAATAAATCAGCCCCAGCATTTT	CATSRKINQPQHF
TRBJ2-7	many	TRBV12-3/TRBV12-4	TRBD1	TGTGCCAGCAGTCCCGGGACAGGCTTCTACGAGCAGTACTTC	CASSPGTGFYEQYF
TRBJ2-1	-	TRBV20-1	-	TGCAGTTGGGACGGGCGGTCCTACAATGAGCAGTTCTTC	CSWDGRSYNEQFF
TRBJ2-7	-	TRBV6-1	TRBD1	TGTGCCAGCAGTACCGGGACAGGGGTTGATTACGAGCAGTACTTC	CASSTGTGVDYEQYF
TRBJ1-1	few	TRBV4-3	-	TGCGCCAGCAGCCAAGAAACAGGGCTGAACACTGAAGCTTTCTTT	CASSQETGLNTEAFF
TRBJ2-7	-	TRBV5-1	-	TGCGCCAGCAGCTTGGCCAACCTTCTTGCACAGGGCTACAACGAGCAGTACTTC	CASSLANLLAQGYNEQYF